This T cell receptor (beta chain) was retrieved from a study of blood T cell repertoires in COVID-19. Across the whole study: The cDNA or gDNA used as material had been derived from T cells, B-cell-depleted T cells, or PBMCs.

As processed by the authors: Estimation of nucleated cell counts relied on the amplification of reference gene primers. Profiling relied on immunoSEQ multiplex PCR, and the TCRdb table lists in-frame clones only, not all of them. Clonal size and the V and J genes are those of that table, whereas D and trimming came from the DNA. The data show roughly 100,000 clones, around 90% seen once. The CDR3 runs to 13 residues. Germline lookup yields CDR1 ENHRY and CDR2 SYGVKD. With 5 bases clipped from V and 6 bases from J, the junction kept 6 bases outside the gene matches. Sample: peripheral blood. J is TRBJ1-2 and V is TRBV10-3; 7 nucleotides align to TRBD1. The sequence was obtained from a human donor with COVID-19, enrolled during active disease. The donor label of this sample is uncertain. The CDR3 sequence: CAISLGQVDGYTF. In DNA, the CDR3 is TGTGCCATCAGTCTCGGACAGGTGGATGGCTACACCTTC.